The 24 T cell receptor beta chains below all came from one sample that was sequenced in a study of blood T cells in healthy people across ages. Next came a second PCR, run for about 6 to 11 cycles, which used a sample-barcoded 5' primer along with a J-beta primer mix. TCRdb called the 5' RACE reads again in MiXCR, with one record for every CDR3 protein. The profile shows around 1,900,000 distinct CDR3 sequences, approximately 40% of them singletons. Material for sequencing was blood. Receptor source: a human donor in good health.

The CDR3, as DNA: TGCAGTGCTAGAGATAGCTTCGCCATAAATTGGTATGGCTACACCTTC. As protein: CSARDSFAINWYGYTF. The chain combines TRBV20-1 with TRBJ1-2; D is unresolved. With 0 bases removed from V and 5 bases from J, the gap between germline ends came to 19 bases. Germline values: CDR1 DFQATT, CDR2 SNEGSKA (reference sequence). CDR3 length: 16 amino acids.

V is TRBV20-1 and J is TRBJ2-1; 13 bases fit TRBD2. With 6 bases clipped from V and 6 bases from J, the junction kept 8 bases outside the gene matches. CDR3 length: 15 residues. In germline, CDR1 is DFQATT, CDR2 SNEGSKA (reference sequence). This CDR3 is CSAPGLAGPGNEQFF. In nucleotides, the CDR3 is TGCAGTGCACCGGGACTAGCGGGGCCAGGCAATGAGCAGTTCTTC.

This rearrangement joins TRBV20-1 to TRBJ1-5; 7 bases are shared with TRBD1. With V trimmed by 7 bases and J by 0 bases, 3 bases remained unmatched. Germline V gives CDR1 DFQATT, CDR2 SNEGSKA (reference sequence). There are 13 residues in the CDR3. Here the CDR3 reads CSGQGYSNQPQHF. In DNA form, the CDR3 reads TGCAGTGGACAGGGTTATAGCAATCAGCCCCAGCATTTT.

The rearrangement uses TRBV2 and TRBJ2-7; D is perhaps TRBD1 or TRBD2 (5 bases each). The CDR3 sequence is 11 residues long. The V and J ends lost 10 bases and 6 bases respectively, with 13 bases between them. The V gene's germline CDR1 is SNHLY and CDR2 FYNNEI. In DNA, the CDR3 is TGTGCCACCGGGACGGCACTCGAGCAGTACTTC. This sequence encodes CATGTALEQYF.

V and J are TRBV20-1 and TRBJ2-1, with a possible D match to TRBD2 (7 bases). V lost 5 bases to trimming and J lost 8 bases, with 16 bases between them. Per the germline V gene, CDR1 is DFQATT and CDR2 is SNEGSKA (reference sequence). This CDR3 is 13 amino acids long. CDR3 loop: CSAPPGGAHEQFF. The CDR3 bases are TGCAGTGCTCCACCTGGGGGGGCCCATGAGCAGTTCTTC.

The chain's CDR3 is CASSSGWYEQFF. The CDR3 nucleotides are TGTGCCAGCAGCTCGGGGTGGTATGAGCAGTTCTTC. This sequence joins TRBV7-8 and TRBJ2-1, with D possibly TRBD2 on 5 matching bases. This CDR3 is built from 12 residues. V shed 4 bases and J shed 8 bases, with 9 bases lying between them. Germline V gene lookup returns CDR1 SGHVS and CDR2 FQNEAQ.

To note about this clonotype: The germline gene is not matched at one end of the junction; a read error may be the cause. The chain employs TRBV20-1 and TRBJ1-6; the D is unclear. CDR3 length: 14 amino acids. Germline CDR1 DFQATT, CDR2 SNEGSKA (reference sequence). CDR3 in DNA: TGCAATGCTAGGGCGTGGCAGTTAAATTCACCCCTCCACTTT. This gives the protein CNARAWQLNSPLHF.

This clonotype has only a few counts. V and J are TRBV4-3 and TRBJ2-3; D gene unclear. V dropped 0 bases and J dropped 6 bases, with 4 bases sitting between them. CDR1 is LGHNA and CDR2 is YSLEER in the germline V gene. The CDR3 length is 12 residues. Written as DNA, the CDR3 is TGCGCCAGCAGCCAAGAGTTTGATACGCAGTATTTT. This sequence encodes CASSQEFDTQYF.

Only a few counts were recorded for this clonotype. The rearrangement uses TRBV12-3 or TRBV12-4 and TRBJ1-6; possible D gene TRBD1, 5 bases. The CDR3 is 13 residues long. V was shortened by 6 bases and J by 10 bases, with 13 bases between the two germline ends. CDR3 sequence (DNA): TGTGCCAGCAGCCCGCAGTGGGACTCACCCCTCCACTTT. Amino acid sequence: CASSPQWDSPLHF.

A few counts support this clonotype. The chain is built from TRBV14 and TRBJ2-7, with D possibly TRBD2 on 5 matching bases. V was trimmed by 3 bases and J by 5 bases, leaving 20 bases between them. The CDR3 length is 16 residues. CDR1 SGHDN and CDR2 FVKESK come from the germline V gene. The DNA for the CDR3 is TGTGCCAGCAGCCATCACCGGGAAAAGCCTACCCACGAGCAGTACTTC. It translates to CASSHHREKPTHEQYF.

Regarding this clonotype: One end of the junction does not line up with germline, which may come from a read error. V and J are TRBV27 and TRBJ2-3, with a possible D match to TRBD1 (6 bases). The CDR3 is made up of 16 amino acids. Germline loops: CDR1 MNHEY, CDR2 SMNVEV (reference sequence). CDR3 protein: CACSLSAGARTDTQYF. For the CDR3, the DNA is TGTGCCTGCAGTTTAAGCGCAGGGGCGAGGACAGATACGCAGTATTTT.

This clonotype occurred a few times. CDR3 amino acids: CASSLRRATYEQYF. In nucleotides, the CDR3 is TGTGCCAGCAGCTTAAGGCGGGCCACATACGAGCAGTACTTC. This chain uses TRBV7-2 with TRBJ2-7, with D possibly matching TRBD2 (5 bases). V lost 2 bases, J lost 4 bases, and 12 bases lay in between. This CDR3 has 14 amino acids. Germline assignment: CDR1 SGHTA and CDR2 FQGNSA.

The chain links TRBV19 to TRBJ1-6, with D unresolved. V was cut by 0 bases and J by 9 bases, with 6 bases left in between. Germline CDR1 is LNHDA and CDR2 is SQIVND (reference sequence). The CDR3 is 13 residues long. CDR3 bases: TGTGCCAGTAGTATAGATCGGGGTTCACCCCTCCACTTT. Protein: CASSIDRGSPLHF.

This clonotype was detected only a few times. The chain links TRBV29-1 to TRBJ1-1; possibly TRBD1 for D (5 bases). CDR3 length equals 13 residues. Germline V gene lookup returns CDR1 SQVTM and CDR2 ANQGSEA. The V end lost 4 bases, the J end lost 1 base, and 10 bases lay between the germline ends. The CDR3 DNA follows: TGCAGCGTTGTTCCGGGACGGAACACTGAAGCTTTCTTT. Residues: CSVVPGRNTEAFF.

The rearrangement links TRBV20-1 to TRBJ2-5, with 8 bases matching TRBD2. The CDR3 spans 16 residues. Germline-derived CDR1 and CDR2 are DFQATT and SNEGSKA (reference sequence). J gave up 7 bases and V 0 bases, and 13 bases lay outside the gene matches. The CDR3 region has the DNA TGCAGTGCTAGAGAAAAGCGGGGGAAGGTTTCTGGGACCCAGTACTTC. This gives the protein CSAREKRGKVSGTQYF.

V usage is TRBV4-1 and J usage is TRBJ2-3; TRBD2 aligns across 7 bases. The V gene's germline CDR1 is MGHRA and CDR2 YSYEKL. J was trimmed by 1 base and V by 0 bases; bases with no gene match: 10. This CDR3 contains 18 residues. The CDR3 spells CASSQELGPAGRTDTQYF. CDR3 in DNA: TGCGCCAGCAGCCAAGAACTGGGACCAGCGGGGCGCACAGATACGCAGTATTTT.

This clonotype was counted a few times. The rearrangement joins TRBV6-6 to TRBJ2-1, with D unresolved. CDR1 and CDR2 from the germline V gene are MNHNY and SVGAGI (reference sequence). The CDR3 has 12 amino acids. Trimming took 6 bases from V and 11 from J, leaving 14 bases between them. The CDR3 DNA follows: TGTGCCAGCAGCCGCTTCTACGATCAGCAGTTCTTC. Translation gives CASSRFYDQQFF.

The chain uses TRBV24-1 and TRBJ1-5; D ambiguous. The germline CDR1 and CDR2 sequences are KGHDR and SFDVKD. Trimming removed 6 bases from V and 4 bases from J, with 21 bases in between. This CDR3 is built from 17 residues. The CDR3 sequence: CATSNRGFKGSNQPQHF. The CDR3 nucleotides read TGTGCCACCAGTAATCGGGGTTTCAAGGGAAGTAATCAGCCCCAGCATTTT.

Worth noting for this clonotype: This may arise from a read error, as a much more abundant clone is one base away. J is TRBJ2-1 and V is TRBV7-2; TRBD1 aligns across 9 bases. The trim removed 3 bases at V and 10 bases at J, leaving 4 bases unmatched. CDR1 and CDR2 (germline): SGHTA, FQGNSA. The CDR3 length is 13 residues. The CDR3, as DNA: TGTGCCAGCAGCTTTAACAGGGGGCTCGAGCAGTTCTTC. Translation: CASSFNRGLEQFF.

The CDR3 DNA reads as TGCAGCGTTCGGGCAGGGCAAAGCTCCTACGAGCAGTACTTC. Its translation: CSVRAGQSSYEQYF. V and J are TRBV29-1 and TRBJ2-7; D is possibly TRBD1 (5 bases). V lost 5 bases and J 0 bases, leaving 14 bases between the germline ends. The CDR3 consists of 14 residues. Per the germline V gene, CDR1 is SQVTM and CDR2 is ANQGSEA.

This clonotype turned up a few times. This chain links TRBV29-1 with TRBJ1-2, with D tentatively TRBD1 (6 bases). This CDR3 contains 12 residues. From germline, CDR1 is SQVTM and CDR2 ANQGSEA. The V and J ends lost 4 bases and 4 bases respectively, with 10 bases between them. As DNA, the CDR3 is TGCAGCGTTGTTCCGGGGGCCTATGGCTACACCTTC. This encodes CSVVPGAYGYTF.

The chain joins TRBV9 to TRBJ1-6; no reliable D call. Between the trimmed V and J ends, which lost 0 bases and 11 bases, there was a span of 6 bases. The CDR3 runs 12 residues. Germline V CDR1 and CDR2: SGDLS, YYNGEE. CDR3: CASSVDGTPLHF. DNA for the CDR3: TGTGCCAGCAGCGTAGATGGGACACCCCTCCACTTT. The complete variable domain, with remaining parts taken from reference TRBV9 and TRBJ1-6, reads DSGVTQTPKHLITATGQRVTLRCSPRSGDLSVYWYQQSLDQGLQFLIQYYNGEERAKGNILERFSAQQFPDLHSELNLSSLELGDSALYFCASSVDGTPLHFGNGTRLTVT.

This CDR3 reads CASSPRGAGDSGYTF. The CDR3 coding sequence is TGTGCCAGCAGCCCGAGAGGGGCCGGGGACTCCGGCTACACCTTC. V gene TRBV7-2 combines with J gene TRBJ1-2; a possible D gene is TRBD1 (5 bases). The CDR3 runs 15 residues. V was shortened by 5 bases and J by 8 bases, with 21 bases between the two germline ends. The V gene's germline CDR1 is SGHTA and CDR2 FQGNSA. Combining the CDR3 with reference TRBV7-2 and TRBJ1-2 gives the whole variable domain GAGVSQSPSNKVTEKGKDVELRCDPISGHTALYWYRQSLGQGLEFLIYFQGNSAPDKSGLPSDRFSAERTGGSVSTLTIQRTQQEDSAVYLCASSPRGAGDSGYTFGSGTRLTVV.

The chain couples TRBV27 to TRBJ2-5, with D unclear. The CDR3 runs to 15 residues. The V and J ends lost 6 bases and 5 bases respectively, with 19 bases between them. Germline V gene lookup returns CDR1 MNHEY and CDR2 SMNVEV (reference sequence). CDR3 nucleotide sequence: TGTGCCAGCAGACCACTTGAAGAGGCGCGGGAGACCCAGTACTTC. Translating gives CASRPLEEARETQYF.